The text below deals with one TCR beta chain. Its antigen is unidentified. V lost 4 bases, J lost 4 bases, and 8 bases lay in between. CDR3 length equals 13 residues. Per the germline V gene, CDR1 is MGHDK and CDR2 is SYGVNS. The data originate from a study of graft-versus-host responses after intestinal transplantation. Sequenced by immunoSEQ multiplex PCR; TCRdb stores in-frame clones only, minus some. The sample consists of 75,000 to 95,000 clones, 80% to 95% of them appearing once. This clonotype was obtained from a human donor who was the organ donor for an intestinal transplant. This specimen consisted of unstimulated CD4+ T cells sorted from spleen or lymph node cells, obtained before transplant. The chain employs TRBV25-1 and TRBJ2-1; D gene uncertain. The CDR3 sequence is CASSVAWYNEQFF. CDR3 bases: TGTGCCAGCAGTGTGGCATGGTACAATGAGCAGTTCTTC.